This T cell receptor (beta chain) was obtained from a study of HIV-infected patients and healthy controls. At the level of the study: Total CDR3 counts per chain did not differ significantly between patients and controls. The study, taken as a whole, reports: Compared with healthy controls, HIV-infected patients showed less CDR3 sharing between individuals.

To note about this clonotype: Its antigen remains unidentified.

No cell fractionation was done, so the repertoire covers all unsorted peripheral blood T cells. Reverse transcription used about 510 ng RNA and constant-region primers for alpha and beta. Using multiplexing indices, alpha and beta chain libraries were generated apart by chain-specific third strand synthesis. MiXCR, run by TCRdb on the 5' RACE reads, gives a single entry per CDR3 protein. The sample yields 12,000 or so distinct CDR3 sequences, around a tenth seen once. This CDR3 has 13 residues. V gave up 6 bases and J gave up 0 bases, with 8 bases separating them. Sequenced material: blood, taken before antiretroviral therapy. The TCR comes from an adult with HIV infection. The donor label of this sample is uncertain. This rearrangement joins TRBV12-3 or TRBV12-4 to TRBJ1-1; D might be TRBD1 (5 bases). CDR3 in amino acids: CASRGRMNTEAFF. CDR3 in DNA: TGTGCCAGCAGGGGACGGATGAACACTGAAGCTTTCTTT.